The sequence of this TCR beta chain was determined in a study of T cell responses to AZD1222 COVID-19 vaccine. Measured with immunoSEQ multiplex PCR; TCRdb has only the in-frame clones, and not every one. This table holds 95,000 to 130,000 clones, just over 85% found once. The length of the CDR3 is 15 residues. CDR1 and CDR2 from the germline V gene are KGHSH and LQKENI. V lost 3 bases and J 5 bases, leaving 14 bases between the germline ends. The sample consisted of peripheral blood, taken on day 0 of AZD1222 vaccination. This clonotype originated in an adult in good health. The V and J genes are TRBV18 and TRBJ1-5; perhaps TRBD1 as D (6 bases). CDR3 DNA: TGTGCCAGCTCACCTACGGCAGGGGTGTATCAGCCCCAGCATTTT. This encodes CASSPTAGVYQPQHF.